This passage covers 17 T cell receptor beta chains from one sample sequenced in a study of T cell clusters in autoimmune cytopenias. Each sample's input was approximately 270 ng genomic DNA, about 38,000 genome equivalents. TRB was amplified by touch-down multiplex PCR, primer pools A and B combined. TCRdb reprocessed the multiplex PCR reads, with one entry per CDR3 protein and no DNA. The sample holds fewer than 10,000 distinct CDR3 sequences. Material: peripheral blood. The receptors shown here come from a human donor with an autoimmune cytopenia or autoimmune hepatitis (not recorded which).

The rearrangement joins TRBV6-1 to TRBJ2-1; TCRdb gives TRBD1 as the D gene, but with no DNA this cannot be confirmed. Germline V lookup: CDR1 MNHNS, CDR2 SASEGT. The length of the CDR3 is 13 residues. CDR3 region: CASSDTGVGEQFF.

This chain connects TRBV12-3 or TRBV12-4 to TRBJ2-7; TCRdb's D call of TRBD1 is untestable without DNA. This CDR3 contains 14 residues. CDR3 sequence reads: CASSLTVPPWEQYF.

The chain carries TRBV6-4 and TRBJ2-3; TCRdb's D call of TRBD2 is untestable without DNA. Germline lookup yields CDR1 MRHNA and CDR2 SNTAGT. The CDR3 is 14 residues long. CDR3 region: CASSEGLAGNTQYF.

CDR3 in amino acids: CASSRRDREADTQYF. V usage is TRBV27 and J usage is TRBJ2-3; TCRdb selects TRBD1, and the lack of DNA leaves this call unchecked. Germline values: CDR1 MNHEY, CDR2 SMNVEV (reference sequence). CDR3 length: 15 residues.

This sequence joins TRBV15 and TRBJ2-5. Germline V CDR1 and CDR2: LNHNV, YYDKDF (reference sequence). CDR3 length equals 15 residues. The CDR3 protein is CATSRDRGKQETQYF.

This chain uses TRBV6-6 with TRBJ1-6; no DNA is available, so the TRBD1 call from TCRdb remains unchecked. The V gene's germline CDR1 is MNHNY and CDR2 SVGAGI (reference sequence). The CDR3 sequence is 15 residues long. CDR3 residues: CASRPPGQGNSPLHF.

The chain carries TRBV30 and TRBJ2-7; there is no DNA to check the TCRdb D call of TRBD2. Per the germline V gene, CDR1 is GTSNPN and CDR2 is SVGIG (reference sequence). The CDR3 totals 19 residues. CDR3 in amino acids: CAWSVDPTSGRVQHYEQYF.

This clonotype shows up as medium-sized by frequency. V gene TRBV12-3 or TRBV12-4 combines with J gene TRBJ2-7; TCRdb calls TRBD2, which cannot be checked without DNA. The CDR3 runs to 15 residues. The CDR3: CASSRAGGPSYEQYF.

This clonotype registers medium-sized by frequency. The gene calls are TRBV15 and TRBJ1-2; TCRdb selects TRBD1, and the lack of DNA leaves this call unchecked. Germline loops: CDR1 LNHNV, CDR2 YYDKDF (reference sequence). CDR3 length: 18 residues. CDR3 protein: CATSPERGGTGEIYGYTF.

Considering frequency, this clonotype is medium-sized. This chain links TRBV15 with TRBJ2-5; the D call from TCRdb, TRBD1, cannot be confirmed without DNA. This CDR3 spans 15 amino acids. Germline-derived CDR1 and CDR2 are LNHNV and YYDKDF (reference sequence). The CDR3 sequence is CATSRPFSGQETQYF.

The genes are TRBV6-5 and TRBJ1-6; the TRBD1 assignment by TCRdb is unverifiable without DNA. The CDR3 covers 15 residues. Germline V gene data show CDR1 as MNHEY and CDR2 as SVGAGI. The CDR3 sequence: CASTDRVGYNSPLHF.

The chain links TRBV5-4 to TRBJ2-3; with no DNA, the TCRdb D assignment of TRBD2 cannot be verified. This CDR3 contains 17 residues. The germline CDR1 and CDR2 sequences are SGHNT and YYREEE (reference sequence). The CDR3 loop reads CASSRTVLADFTDTQYF.

This rearrangement joins TRBV6-1 to TRBJ2-5; the TCRdb D gene call, TRBD2, has no DNA to confirm it. CDR1 and CDR2 (germline): MNHNS, SASEGT. CDR3 size: 16 residues. CDR3 loop: CASSYSGSGRGETQYF.

This clonotype counts as medium-sized (0.01 to 0.1%) by frequency. This chain links TRBV30 with TRBJ2-1; TCRdb lists TRBD2, though no DNA is available to test this call. Germline values: CDR1 GTSNPN, CDR2 SVGIG (reference sequence). The CDR3 has 17 residues. CDR3 in amino acids: CAWRRLAGGSSYNEQFF.

V and J are TRBV5-6 and TRBJ2-5; the TRBD2 assignment by TCRdb is unverifiable without DNA. Germline V gene data show CDR1 as SGHDT and CDR2 as YYEEEE. The CDR3 loop spans 15 amino acids. Here the CDR3 reads CASSPRDSGRETQYF. Based on the CDR3 plus reference TRBV5-6 and TRBJ2-5, the full variable domain is DAGVTQSPTHLIKTRGQQVTLRCSPKSGHDTVSWYQQALGQGPQFIFQYYEEEERQRGNFPDRFSGHQFPNYSSELNVNALLLGDSALYLCASSPRDSGRETQYFGPGTRLLVL.

This clonotype is medium-sized by frequency. This sequence joins TRBV7-7 and TRBJ2-6; the TCRdb call, TRBD1, lacks DNA for checking. The CDR3 length is 17 residues. CDR1 is SSHAT, CDR2 FNYEAQ, per germline (reference sequence). The CDR3 sequence is CASSLGPEGTGANVLTF.

The chain combines TRBV5-4 with TRBJ1-2. CDR1 and CDR2 from the germline V gene are SGHNT and YYREEE (reference sequence). The CDR3 sequence is 13 residues long. The CDR3 region is CASSSEEVEGYTF. Together with reference TRBV5-4 and TRBJ1-2, the CDR3 gives the full variable domain: ETGVTQSPTHLIKTRGQQVTLRCSSQSGHNTVSWYQQALGQGPQFIFQYYREEENGRGNFPPRFSGLQFPNYSSELNVNALELDDSALYLCASSSEEVEGYTFGSGTRLTVV.